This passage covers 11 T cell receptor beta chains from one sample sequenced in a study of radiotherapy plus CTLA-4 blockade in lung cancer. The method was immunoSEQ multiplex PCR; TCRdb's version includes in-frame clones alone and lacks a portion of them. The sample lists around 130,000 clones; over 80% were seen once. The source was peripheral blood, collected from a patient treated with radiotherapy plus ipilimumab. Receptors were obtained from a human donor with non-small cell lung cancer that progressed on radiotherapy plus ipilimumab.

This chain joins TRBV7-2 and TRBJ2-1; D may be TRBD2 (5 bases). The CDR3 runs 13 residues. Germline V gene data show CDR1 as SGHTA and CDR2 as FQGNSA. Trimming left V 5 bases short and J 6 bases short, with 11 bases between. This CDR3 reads CASSQTRTNEQFF. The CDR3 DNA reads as TGTGCCAGCAGCCAAACTAGGACCAATGAGCAGTTCTTC.

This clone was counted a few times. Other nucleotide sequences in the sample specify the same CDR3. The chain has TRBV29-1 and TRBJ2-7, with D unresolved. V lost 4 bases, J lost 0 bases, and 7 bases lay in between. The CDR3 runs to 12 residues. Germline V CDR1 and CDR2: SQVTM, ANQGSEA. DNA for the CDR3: TGCAGCGTTGGTCCCGGCTCCTACGAGCAGTACTTC. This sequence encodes CSVGPGSYEQYF.

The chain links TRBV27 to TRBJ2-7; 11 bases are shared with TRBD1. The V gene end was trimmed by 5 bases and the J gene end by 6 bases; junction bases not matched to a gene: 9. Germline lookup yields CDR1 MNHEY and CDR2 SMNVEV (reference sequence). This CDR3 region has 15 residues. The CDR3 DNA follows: TGTGCCAGCAGTCCCTCGAGGGGACAGGGGGTCGAGCAGTACTTC. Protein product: CASSPSRGQGVEQYF.

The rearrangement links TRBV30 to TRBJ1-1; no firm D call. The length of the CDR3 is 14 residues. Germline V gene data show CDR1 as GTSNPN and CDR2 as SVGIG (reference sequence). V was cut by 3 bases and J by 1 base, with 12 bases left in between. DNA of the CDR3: TGTGCCTGGAGGCAAACCCAGGAGAACACTGAAGCTTTCTTT. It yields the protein CAWRQTQENTEAFF. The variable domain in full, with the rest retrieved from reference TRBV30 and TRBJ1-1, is SQTIHQWPATLVQPVGSPLSLECTVEGTSNPNLYWYRQAAGRGLQLLFYSVGIGQISSEVPQNLSASRPQDRQFILSSKKLLLSDSGFYLCAWRQTQENTEAFFGQGTRLTVV.

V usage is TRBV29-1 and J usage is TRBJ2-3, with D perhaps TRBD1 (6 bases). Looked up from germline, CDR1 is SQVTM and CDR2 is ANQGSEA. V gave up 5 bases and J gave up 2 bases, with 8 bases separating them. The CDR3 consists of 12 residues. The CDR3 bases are TGCAGCGTTTCAGGGGACACAGATACGCAGTATTTT. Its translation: CSVSGDTDTQYF.

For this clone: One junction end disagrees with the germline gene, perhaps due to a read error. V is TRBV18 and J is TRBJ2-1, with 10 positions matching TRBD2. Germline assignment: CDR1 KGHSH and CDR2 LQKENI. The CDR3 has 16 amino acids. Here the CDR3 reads CASSPPVSALAGLRLF. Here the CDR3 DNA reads TGTGCCAGCTCACCACCGGTGTCGGCACTAGCGGGATTGAGGCTCTTC.

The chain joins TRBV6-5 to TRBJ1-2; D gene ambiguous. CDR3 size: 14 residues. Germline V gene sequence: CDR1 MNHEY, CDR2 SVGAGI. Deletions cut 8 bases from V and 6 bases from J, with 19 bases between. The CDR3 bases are TGTGCCAGCTCGGCCCAGTTGGGTATGGATGGCTACACCTTC. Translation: CASSAQLGMDGYTF.

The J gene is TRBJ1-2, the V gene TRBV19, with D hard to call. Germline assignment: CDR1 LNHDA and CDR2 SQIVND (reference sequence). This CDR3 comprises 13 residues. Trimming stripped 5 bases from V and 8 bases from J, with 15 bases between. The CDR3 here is CASSYYPAKGYTF. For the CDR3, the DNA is TGTGCCAGTAGTTATTATCCGGCAAAAGGCTACACCTTC.

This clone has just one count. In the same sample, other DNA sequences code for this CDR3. The CDR3, as DNA: TGCGCCAGCAGCCGGCAGGGTTTTGAAGCTTTCTTT. Protein product: CASSRQGFEAFF. This chain joins TRBV5-1 and TRBJ1-1; D possibly corresponds to TRBD1 (5 bases). The V gene's germline CDR1 is SGHRS and CDR2 YFSETQ. This CDR3 has 12 residues. The V end lost 4 bases, the J end lost 7 bases, and 11 bases lay between the germline ends.

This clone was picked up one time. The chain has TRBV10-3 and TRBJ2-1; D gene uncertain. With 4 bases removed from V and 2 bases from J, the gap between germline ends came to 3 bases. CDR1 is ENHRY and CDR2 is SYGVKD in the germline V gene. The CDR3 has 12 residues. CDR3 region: CAISVAYNEQFF. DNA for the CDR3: TGTGCCATCAGTGTAGCCTACAATGAGCAGTTCTTC.

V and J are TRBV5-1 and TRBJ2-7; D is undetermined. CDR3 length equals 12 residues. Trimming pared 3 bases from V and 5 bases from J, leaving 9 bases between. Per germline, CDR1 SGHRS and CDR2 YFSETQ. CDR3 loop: CASSSKFNEQYF. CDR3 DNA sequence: TGCGCCAGCAGCTCTAAGTTCAACGAGCAGTACTTC.